The rows below give T cell receptor beta chains drawn from one sample of a study of T-cell reconstitution after alpha-beta-depleted transplantation in children. TCRdb used MiXCR to reprocess the PCR reads, holding one entry per CDR3 protein. The data contain about 980,000 distinct CDR3 sequences, about 29% of them singletons. The sample in question was PBMCs, mostly from graft donor cells, obtained 360 days after TCRalphabeta/CD19-depleted stem cell transplant. These receptors all stem from a boy less than two years old who had a stem cell transplant for SCID, so the T cells may come from the graft donor. Both conserved end residues are part of each CDR3. Each record gives: V gene, clone size, J gene, D gene, CDR3 protein, CDR3 DNA. The D gene is left open where the match is weak. Clone size appears in some rows only: once, few, many, or a class for an expanded clone.

v_gene: TRBV29-1
abundance: .
j_gene: TRBJ2-1
d_gene: .
CDR3aa: CSVESPLGSYNEQFF
CDR3nt: TGCAGCGTTGAAAGCCCACTGGGCTCCTACAATGAGCAGTTCTTC

v_gene: TRBV13
abundance: few
j_gene: TRBJ2-3
d_gene: .
CDR3aa: CASSSRRGGNPDTQYF
CDR3nt: TGTGCCAGCAGCTCCCGACGGGGAGGTAATCCAGATACGCAGTATTTT

v_gene: TRBV5-6
abundance: few
j_gene: TRBJ2-7
d_gene: TRBD1
CDR3aa: CASRRTGTGTDEQYF
CDR3nt: TGTGCCAGCAGACGGACCGGGACAGGGACGGACGAGCAGTACTTC

v_gene: TRBV20-1
abundance: .
j_gene: TRBJ2-1
d_gene: TRBD2
CDR3aa: CSARLSLARAYNEQFF
CDR3nt: TGCAGTGCTAGATTATCACTAGCGAGGGCCTACAATGAGCAGTTCTTC

v_gene: TRBV7-7
abundance: .
j_gene: TRBJ2-2
d_gene: TRBD1
CDR3aa: CASSRTGKSGELFF
CDR3nt: TGTGCCAGCAGCAGGACAGGGAAGAGCGGGGAGCTGTTTTTT

v_gene: TRBV6-6
abundance: many
j_gene: TRBJ2-7
d_gene: .
CDR3aa: CASSYSSMYEQYF
CDR3nt: TGTGCCAGCAGTTACTCGAGCATGTACGAGCAGTACTTC

v_gene: TRBV7-8
abundance: .
j_gene: TRBJ2-7
d_gene: TRBD2
CDR3aa: CASSLVGTAGGEQYF
CDR3nt: TGTGCCAGCAGCTTAGTAGGTACCGCGGGGGGCGAGCAGTACTTC

v_gene: TRBV11-2
abundance: .
j_gene: TRBJ2-1
d_gene: TRBD1
CDR3aa: CASSLQGVLYNEQFF
CDR3nt: TGTGCCAGCAGCTTACAGGGGGTTCTCTACAATGAGCAGTTCTTC

v_gene: TRBV27
abundance: .
j_gene: TRBJ2-7
d_gene: .
CDR3aa: CASSPQQGLSEQYF
CDR3nt: TGTGCCAGCAGTCCGCAGCAGGGGTTAAGCGAGCAGTACTTC

v_gene: TRBV7-8
abundance: .
j_gene: TRBJ2-1
d_gene: TRBD2
CDR3aa: CASSPGLAPDEQFF
CDR3nt: TGTGCCAGCAGCCCAGGACTAGCCCCCGATGAGCAGTTCTTC

v_gene: TRBV15
abundance: .
j_gene: TRBJ2-3
d_gene: .
CDR3aa: CATSRAGGSDTQYF
CDR3nt: TGTGCCACCAGCAGAGCCGGAGGCTCAGATACGCAGTATTTT

v_gene: TRBV18
abundance: .
j_gene: TRBJ1-4
d_gene: .
CDR3aa: CASSPRAVEKLFF
CDR3nt: TGTGCCAGCTCACCCCGGGCAGTTGAAAAACTGTTTTTT

v_gene: TRBV5-1
abundance: .
j_gene: TRBJ2-5
d_gene: TRBD1
CDR3aa: CASRTGTGQETQYF
CDR3nt: TGCGCCAGCAGAACCGGGACAGGCCAAGAGACCCAGTACTTC

v_gene: TRBV15
abundance: once
j_gene: TRBJ2-7
d_gene: TRBD2
CDR3aa: CATSRGSSGYEQYF
CDR3nt: TGTGCCACCAGCAGGGGTTCTAGCGGGTACGAGCAGTACTTC

v_gene: TRBV7-8
abundance: few
j_gene: TRBJ1-3
d_gene: .
CDR3aa: CASSRGLRGARTGSGNTIYF
CDR3nt: TGTGCCAGCAGCCGCGGCTTGAGGGGGGCGCGTACTGGCTCTGGAAACACCATATATTTT

v_gene: TRBV12-3/TRBV12-4
abundance: .
j_gene: TRBJ1-5
d_gene: .
CDR3aa: CASSFGTDGQPQHF
CDR3nt: TGTGCCAGCAGTTTTGGTACTGATGGTCAGCCCCAGCATTTT

v_gene: TRBV4-3
abundance: few
j_gene: TRBJ2-7
d_gene: .
CDR3aa: CASSQEVGQGYEQYF
CDR3nt: TGCGCCAGCAGCCAAGAGGTCGGGCAGGGCTACGAGCAGTACTTC

v_gene: TRBV12-3/TRBV12-4
abundance: few
j_gene: TRBJ2-2
d_gene: .
CDR3aa: CASTKMGELFF
CDR3nt: TGTGCCAGCACTAAAATGGGGGAGCTGTTTTTT

v_gene: TRBV12-3/TRBV12-4
abundance: .
j_gene: TRBJ1-1
d_gene: TRBD1
CDR3aa: CASSPFAPSTGLDTEAFF
CDR3nt: TGTGCCAGCAGTCCTTTCGCCCCTTCGACAGGGCTGGATACTGAAGCTTTCTTT

v_gene: TRBV6-1
abundance: .
j_gene: TRBJ1-1
d_gene: .
CDR3aa: CASLGEMSVGTEAFF
CDR3nt: TGTGCCAGCCTAGGAGAAATGAGCGTCGGCACTGAAGCTTTCTTT

v_gene: TRBV7-8
abundance: .
j_gene: TRBJ2-5
d_gene: .
CDR3aa: CASSLYLGETQYF
CDR3nt: TGTGCCAGCAGCTTATATTTAGGAGAGACCCAGTACTTC

v_gene: TRBV29-1
abundance: few
j_gene: TRBJ2-3
d_gene: .
CDR3aa: CSWGRGTDTQYF
CDR3nt: TGCAGTTGGGGGCGTGGCACAGATACGCAGTATTTT

v_gene: TRBV7-9
abundance: .
j_gene: TRBJ2-1
d_gene: .
CDR3aa: CASSSGEQFF
CDR3nt: TGTGCCAGCAGCTCGGGAGAGCAGTTCTTC

v_gene: TRBV9
abundance: .
j_gene: TRBJ2-5
d_gene: .
CDR3aa: CASSVGTSRGPETQYF
CDR3nt: TGTGCCAGCAGCGTAGGGACTAGTCGGGGGCCAGAGACCCAGTACTTC

v_gene: TRBV12-3/TRBV12-4
abundance: .
j_gene: TRBJ2-3
d_gene: .
CDR3aa: CASLWDRQGPDTQYF
CDR3nt: TGTGCCAGCCTTTGGGACCGTCAAGGGCCAGATACGCAGTATTTT

v_gene: TRBV7-9
abundance: few
j_gene: TRBJ2-7
d_gene: .
CDR3aa: CASRGMGEQYF
CDR3nt: TGTGCCAGCAGAGGTATGGGGGAGCAGTACTTC

v_gene: TRBV4-1
abundance: .
j_gene: TRBJ2-5
d_gene: .
CDR3aa: CASSQDGGLLQETQYF
CDR3nt: TGCGCCAGCAGCCAAGATGGGGGACTCCTCCAAGAGACCCAGTACTTC

v_gene: TRBV7-3
abundance: .
j_gene: TRBJ1-1
d_gene: .
CDR3aa: CASSLIPGGGTEAFF
CDR3nt: TGTGCCAGCAGCTTAATCCCGGGGGGCGGCACTGAAGCTTTCTTT

v_gene: TRBV28
abundance: .
j_gene: TRBJ1-2
d_gene: .
CDR3aa: CASSLGGFRGYTF
CDR3nt: TGTGCCAGCAGTTTAGGGGGGTTTCGAGGCTACACCTTC

v_gene: TRBV5-1
abundance: .
j_gene: TRBJ1-2
d_gene: .
CDR3aa: CASSFEGENYGYTF
CDR3nt: TGCGCCAGCAGCTTCGAAGGGGAGAACTATGGCTACACCTTC